This TCR beta chain was obtained from a study of OX40 agonist ivuxolimab in advanced cancers. Study-wide points: Within 6 weeks, CD4+ and CD8+ blood T cells expanded clonally at 0.1 to 3.0 mg/kg.

About this clone: Its matching antigen is unknown.

Patients who had autoimmune disease history or got systemic immunosuppression were left out. The table came from immunoSEQ multiplex PCR; TCRdb's copy has only in-frame clones and leaves some out. The sample includes about 36,000 clones, 60% to 80% of them seen just once. The CDR3 loop spans 11 amino acids. The germline V and J ends were trimmed by 4 bases and 11 bases, with 10 bases remaining between them. Germline V gene sequence: CDR1 SEHNR, CDR2 FQNEAQ (reference sequence). The J gene is TRBJ2-3, the V gene TRBV7-9, with D perhaps matching TRBD1 or TRBD2 (5 bases each). The specimen was CD4+ or CD8+ T cells sorted from blood, collected in a trial of the OX40 agonist ivuxolimab. This clonotype was obtained from an adult with an advanced solid tumor such as melanoma, head and neck, liver or kidney cancer. The CDR3 DNA follows: TGTGCCAGCAGCTGGGACCTCGGGCAGTATTTT. Amino acid sequence: CASSWDLGQYF.